This TCR beta chain appears in the sequencing data of a study of blood T cells in healthy people across ages. At the level of the study: Using template switching, researchers captured about one barcoded beta molecule for each two T cells.

Details on this clonotype: Its specificity is not known.

Overall study findings and caveats: TCR beta diversity, measured per million T cells, fell in a roughly linear way with age.

Primers used in a second PCR of about 6 to 11 cycles were a sample-barcoded 5' primer and a J-beta primer mix. With 12 random nucleotides, a template-switch adaptor tagged each individual cDNA molecule. No fewer than 2.5 million CDR3-containing paired-end reads came from each sample. TCRdb analysed the 5' RACE reads with MiXCR anew, one entry per CDR3 protein. Of 790,000 or so distinct CDR3 sequences listed, approximately 53% are singletons. Trimming cost V 5 bases and J 5 bases; bases outside gene matches: 6. Germline CDR1 SGHTA, CDR2 FQGTGA. The CDR3 is made up of 14 amino acids. The clonotype was recovered from a man aged 40-49 years in good health. The chain has TRBV7-3 and TRBJ2-1; 7 bases align to TRBD1. The specimen was blood. The CDR3 bases are TGTGCCAGCAGCCCGGGACAGTCCAACAATGAGCAGTTCTTC. This sequence encodes CASSPGQSNNEQFF.